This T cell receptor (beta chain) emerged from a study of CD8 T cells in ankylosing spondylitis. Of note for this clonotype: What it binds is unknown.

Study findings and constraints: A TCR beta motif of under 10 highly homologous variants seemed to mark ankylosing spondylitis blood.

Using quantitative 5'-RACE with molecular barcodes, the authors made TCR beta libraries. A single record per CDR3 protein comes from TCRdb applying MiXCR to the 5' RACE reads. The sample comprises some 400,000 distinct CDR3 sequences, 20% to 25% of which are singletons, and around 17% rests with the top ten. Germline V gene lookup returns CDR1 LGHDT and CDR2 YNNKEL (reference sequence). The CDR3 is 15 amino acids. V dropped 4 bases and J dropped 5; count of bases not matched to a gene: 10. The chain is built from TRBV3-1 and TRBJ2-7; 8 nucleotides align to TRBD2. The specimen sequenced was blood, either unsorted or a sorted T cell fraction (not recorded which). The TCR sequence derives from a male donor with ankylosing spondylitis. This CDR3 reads CASSPPGTRAHEQYF. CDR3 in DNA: TGTGCCAGCAGCCCCCCCGGGACTAGAGCCCACGAGCAGTACTTC.